The 25 T cell receptor beta chains below all came from one sample that was sequenced in a study of blood T cell repertoires in COVID-19. Sequencing used immunoSEQ multiplex PCR; TCRdb keeps in-frame clones, though not all of them. The data show 75,000 to 90,000 clones, roughly three quarters seen once. What was sequenced was peripheral blood. These receptors all come from a man aged 60 to 69 with COVID-19, enrolled during active disease.

The sample holds one count of this clone. The CDR3 here is CASSLGGLGNTEAFF. The CDR3 nucleotides read TGTGCCAGCAGCTTAGGAGGGCTGGGGAACACTGAAGCTTTCTTT. V and J are TRBV7-3 and TRBJ1-1; D unclear. The V end was cut by 2 bases, the J end by 1 base, with 11 bases between. CDR3 length: 15 residues. CDR1 SGHTA and CDR2 FQGTGA come from the germline V gene.

The V call is TRBV7-2, the J call TRBJ1-1; no definite D call. There are 12 residues in the CDR3. The germline gives CDR1 SGHTA, CDR2 FQGNSA. Trimming took 2 bases from V and 3 from J, leaving 4 bases between them. In DNA form, the CDR3 reads TGTGCCAGCAGCTTATCCGACACTGAAGCTTTCTTT. This translates into CASSLSDTEAFF. Combining the CDR3 with reference TRBV7-2 and TRBJ1-1 gives the whole variable domain GAGVSQSPSNKVTEKGKDVELRCDPISGHTALYWYRQSLGQGLEFLIYFQGNSAPDKSGLPSDRFSAERTGGSVSTLTIQRTQQEDSAVYLCASSLSDTEAFFGQGTRLTVV.

The rearrangement joins TRBV5-1 to TRBJ2-5, with TRBD2 matching 14 bases. This CDR3 is 17 amino acids long. Germline trimming cut 4 bases from V and 5 bases from J; bases unmatched to any gene: 10. Germline CDR1 SGHRS, CDR2 YFSETQ. The CDR3 DNA follows: TGCGCCAGCAGCCCGGCCCGACTAGCGGGGGGGCTTGAGACCCAGTACTTC. As protein: CASSPARLAGGLETQYF.

The chain has TRBV3-1 (or the pseudogene TRBV3-2) and TRBJ2-1; 12 bases are a match to TRBD2. The germline V gene encodes CDR1 LGHDT and CDR2 YNNKEL (reference sequence). CDR3 length equals 15 residues. J lost 12 bases, V lost 5 bases, and 11 bases had no gene match. The CDR3 coding sequence is TGTGCCAGCAGCGCCACTAGCGGGAGGCGGAGGGGGCAGTTCTTC. Translated, it gives CASSATSGRRRGQFF.

V gene TRBV28 combines with J gene TRBJ1-2; 9 bases are shared with TRBD1. Looked up from germline, CDR1 is MDHEN and CDR2 is SYDVKM. This CDR3 contains 13 residues. Trimming cost V 6 bases and J 8 bases; bases outside gene matches: 7. The CDR3 bases are TGTGCCAGCAGCCGCACAGGGGGCAGGGGCTACACCTTC. This translates into CASSRTGGRGYTF.

The chain employs TRBV27 and TRBJ2-7; tentative D call: TRBD1 (5 bases). V lost 2 bases to trimming and J lost 12 bases, with 11 bases between them. The CDR3 has 11 residues. Germline V CDR1 and CDR2: MNHEY, SMNVEV (reference sequence). This chain's CDR3 is CASSLRGIWYF. The CDR3, as DNA: TGTGCCAGCAGTTTAAGGGGAATTTGGTACTTC.

The J gene is TRBJ1-6, the V gene TRBV5-1; perhaps TRBD1 as D (6 bases). The germline gives CDR1 SGHRS, CDR2 YFSETQ. There are 15 residues in the CDR3. V lost 0 bases and J 11 bases, leaving 15 bases between the germline ends. The CDR3, as DNA: TGCGCCAGCAGCTTGGATCTGGGGGCAAGGGCACCCCTCCACTTT. As protein: CASSLDLGARAPLHF.

Only a few counts were recorded for this clone. The chain combines TRBV7-2 with TRBJ2-5; the D gene is possibly TRBD2 (6 bases). The V end was cut by 5 bases, the J end by 5 bases, with 15 bases between. The CDR3 covers 14 residues. Germline V gene lookup returns CDR1 SGHTA and CDR2 FQGNSA. CDR3 amino acids: CASSVRTGGETQYF. The CDR3, as DNA: TGTGCCAGCAGCGTACGGACCGGAGGGGAGACCCAGTACTTC.

This chain connects TRBV7-3 to TRBJ2-3, with 8 bases lining up with TRBD1. The CDR3 contains 18 residues. From germline, CDR1 is SGHTA and CDR2 FQGTGA. The V and J ends lost 5 bases and 2 bases, in that order; junction bases with no gene match: 15. The DNA for the CDR3 is TGTGCCAGCAGCGCAGTCGCCGGGACAGGAGCTAACACAGATACGCAGTATTTT. Encoded protein: CASSAVAGTGANTDTQYF. The complete variable domain, with remaining parts taken from reference TRBV7-3 and TRBJ2-3, reads GAGVSQTPSNKVTEKGKYVELRCDPISGHTALYWYRQSLGQGPEFLIYFQGTGAADDSGLPNDRFFAVRPEGSVSTLKIQRTERGDSAVYLCASSAVAGTGANTDTQYFGPGTRLTVL.

The chain employs TRBV5-5 and TRBJ2-7; TRBD1 aligns across 7 bases. The CDR3 sequence is 15 residues long. The V and J ends lost 6 bases and 3 bases, in that order; junction bases with no gene match: 12. In germline, CDR1 is SGHKS, CDR2 YYEKEE (reference sequence). The CDR3 here is CASTQGQAIYYEQYF. CDR3 nucleotides: TGTGCCAGCACCCAAGGACAGGCCATTTACTACGAGCAGTACTTC.

The genes are TRBV19 and TRBJ1-6; 8 positions agree with TRBD1. The germline V gene has CDR1 LNHDA and CDR2 SQIVND (reference sequence). The ends lost 4 bases at V and 8 bases at J; junction bases unmatched: 10. This CDR3 is built from 16 residues. As DNA, the CDR3 is TGTGCCAGTAGTACCCCACAGGGGGGTCCGGATTCACCCCTCCACTTT. It encodes CASSTPQGGPDSPLHF.

The J gene is TRBJ1-3, the V gene TRBV14; TRBD1 might be the D (5 bases). V lost 4 bases to trimming and J lost 5 bases, with 18 bases between them. The CDR3 has 16 amino acids. CDR1 is SGHDN, CDR2 FVKESK, per germline. CDR3 loop: CASSRGGEGLRNTIYF. The CDR3 coding sequence is TGTGCCAGCAGCCGCGGTGGGGAGGGACTAAGAAACACCATATATTTT. The variable domain in full, with the rest retrieved from reference TRBV14 and TRBJ1-3, is EAGVTQFPSHSVIEKGQTVTLRCDPISGHDNLYWYRRVMGKEIKFLLHFVKESKQDESGMPNNRFLAERTGGTYSTLKVQPAELEDSGVYFCASSRGGEGLRNTIYFGEGSWLTVV.

V usage is TRBV19 and J usage is TRBJ2-1; D perhaps matches TRBD2 (5 bases). Looked up from germline, CDR1 is LNHDA and CDR2 is SQIVND (reference sequence). The ends were cut back, 3 bases at V and 0 bases at J, with 15 bases in the middle. The CDR3 covers 17 residues. CDR3 region: CASSINRAVSSYNEQFF. Written as DNA, the CDR3 is TGTGCCAGTAGTATTAATCGAGCGGTGAGCTCCTACAATGAGCAGTTCTTC.

The chain carries TRBV3-1 (or the pseudogene TRBV3-2) and TRBJ2-5; TRBD2 matches at 8 bases. Trimming took 3 bases from V and 6 from J; bases not matched to a gene: 15. The germline V gene encodes CDR1 LGHDT and CDR2 YNNKEL (reference sequence). This CDR3 has 17 residues. The CDR3 nucleotides read TGTGCCAGCAGCCACAGCCGGAGGGGGGAGCGGGAGCAGACCCAGTACTTC. Translated: CASSHSRRGEREQTQYF.

The chain carries TRBV14 and TRBJ2-3; D may be TRBD1 (7 bases). The V end lost 0 bases, the J end lost 5 bases, and 15 bases lay between the germline ends. The CDR3 runs 16 residues. Germline V gene sequence: CDR1 SGHDN, CDR2 FVKESK. DNA for the CDR3: TGTGCCAGCAGCCAAGACCAGGGGGGAGTGGGAGATACGCAGTATTTT. Its protein product is CASSQDQGGVGDTQYF.

This sequence joins TRBV14 and TRBJ1-6, with 10 nucleotides matching TRBD1. Germline V gene lookup returns CDR1 SGHDN and CDR2 FVKESK. The ends lost 0 bases at V and 3 bases at J; junction bases unmatched: 5. The CDR3 is 18 amino acids. Here the CDR3 reads CASSQDRGTGVYNSPLHF. In DNA form, the CDR3 reads TGTGCCAGCAGCCAAGATCGAGGGACAGGGGTCTATAATTCACCCCTCCACTTT. Full variable domain (rest looked up from reference TRBV14 and TRBJ1-6): EAGVTQFPSHSVIEKGQTVTLRCDPISGHDNLYWYRRVMGKEIKFLLHFVKESKQDESGMPNNRFLAERTGGTYSTLKVQPAELEDSGVYFCASSQDRGTGVYNSPLHFGNGTRLTVT.

The chain joins TRBV2 to TRBJ2-7, with TRBD2 matching 8 bases. V was pared by 7 bases and J by 6 bases, with 11 bases of the junction left unmatched. Per the germline V gene, CDR1 is SNHLY and CDR2 is FYNNEI. The CDR3 extends over 14 amino acids. CDR3 loop: CASKRSGSLPEQYF. Written as DNA, the CDR3 is TGTGCCAGCAAACGAAGCGGGAGCTTGCCCGAGCAGTACTTC.

The rearrangement joins TRBV29-1 to TRBJ2-3; the D gene is possibly TRBD2 (6 bases). With 3 bases removed from V and 12 bases from J, the gap between germline ends came to 13 bases. CDR3 length: 11 residues. CDR1 SQVTM and CDR2 ANQGSEA come from the germline V gene. The CDR3 spells CSVERWGVQYF. The CDR3, as DNA: TGCAGCGTTGAGAGGTGGGGGGTTCAGTATTTT.

V usage is TRBV9 and J usage is TRBJ2-3, with 9 nucleotides matching TRBD1. Trimming took 0 bases from V and 4 from J; bases not matched to a gene: 6. The CDR3 has 16 residues. Germline values: CDR1 SGDLS, CDR2 YYNGEE. The CDR3: CASSVAPDRGSDTQYF. The CDR3, as DNA: TGTGCCAGCAGCGTAGCCCCCGACAGGGGGTCAGATACGCAGTATTTT.

The chain is built from TRBV25-1 and TRBJ2-1; 9 bases agree with TRBD1. Germline CDR1 is MGHDK and CDR2 is SYGVNS. This CDR3 is built from 15 residues. Trimming at V came to 6 bases and at J to 2 bases, leaving 5 bases not matched to a gene. The CDR3 spells CASSHTGGTYNEQFF. The CDR3 bases are TGTGCCAGCAGCCATACAGGGGGCACCTACAATGAGCAGTTCTTC.

J is TRBJ2-4 and V is TRBV6-2 or TRBV6-3; D is possibly TRBD2 (5 bases). Trimming took 5 bases from V and 3 from J, leaving 11 bases between them. CDR1 MNHEY and CDR2 SVGEGT come from the germline V gene. CDR3 length: 14 residues. The DNA for the CDR3 is TGTGCCAGCAGTGATGGGAGAGTCAAAAACATTCAGTACTTC. Its protein is CASSDGRVKNIQYF.

The chain joins TRBV6-2 or TRBV6-3 to TRBJ2-1; 7 positions agree with TRBD2. Losses at the gene ends were 5 bases for V and 2 bases for J; bases not matched to a gene: 3. The CDR3 runs to 14 residues. CDR1 and CDR2 from the germline V gene are MNHEY and SVGEGT. In nucleotides, the CDR3 is TGTGCCAGCAGTATCAGCGGGACCTACAATGAGCAGTTCTTC. Translation gives CASSISGTYNEQFF.

As DNA, the CDR3 is TGTGCCAGCAGTTATGGAGGGTTTGAGCAGTACTTC. Translating gives CASSYGGFEQYF. The gene calls are TRBV6-2 or TRBV6-3 and TRBJ2-7; TRBD2 might be the D (6 bases). The CDR3 runs 12 residues. V was shortened by 3 bases and J by 7 bases, with 10 bases between the two germline ends. Germline CDR1 reads MNHEY; CDR2 reads SVGEGT.

This chain joins TRBV19 and TRBJ2-3, with TRBD1 matching over 9 bases. Unmatched junction bases numbered 13, after V lost 3 bases and J lost 6 bases. The CDR3 has 17 residues. Germline V gene lookup returns CDR1 LNHDA and CDR2 SQIVND (reference sequence). The DNA of the CDR3 is TGTGCCAGTAGTATGACCGGGACAGGGAGGCAGGTGGATACGCAGTATTTT. Its protein is CASSMTGTGRQVDTQYF.

The V and J genes are TRBV5-1 and TRBJ2-3; 8 nucleotides line up with TRBD2. From germline, CDR1 is SGHRS and CDR2 YFSETQ. V was pared by 4 bases and J by 1 base, with 11 bases of the junction left unmatched. This CDR3 spans 17 amino acids. In DNA form, the CDR3 reads TGCGCCAGCAGCAGAAACAGCGGGGGCTCGGGCACAGATACGCAGTATTTT. It specifies CASSRNSGGSGTDTQYF.